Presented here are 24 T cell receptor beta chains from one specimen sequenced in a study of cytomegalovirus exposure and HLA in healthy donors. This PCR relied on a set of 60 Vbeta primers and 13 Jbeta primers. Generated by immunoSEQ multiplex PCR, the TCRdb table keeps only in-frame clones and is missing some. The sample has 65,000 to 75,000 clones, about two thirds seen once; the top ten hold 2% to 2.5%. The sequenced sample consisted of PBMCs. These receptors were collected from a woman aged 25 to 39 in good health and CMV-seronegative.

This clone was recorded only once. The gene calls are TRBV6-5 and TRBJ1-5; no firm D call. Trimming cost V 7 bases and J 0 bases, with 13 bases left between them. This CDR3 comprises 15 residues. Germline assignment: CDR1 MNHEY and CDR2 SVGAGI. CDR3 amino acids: CASTRTVNSNQPQHF. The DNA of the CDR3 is TGTGCCAGCACTCGTACAGTAAATAGCAATCAGCCCCAGCATTTT.

CDR3 nucleotide sequence: TGTGCCAGCAGTGAGCAGGGTATGATTTCTGGGGCCAACGTCCTGACTTTC. Translation: CASSEQGMISGANVLTF. The chain uses TRBV6-1 and TRBJ2-6; D possibly corresponds to TRBD1 (5 bases). The ends were cut back, 3 bases at V and 1 base at J, with 13 bases in the middle. The CDR3 spans 17 residues. The V gene's germline CDR1 is MNHNS and CDR2 SASEGT.

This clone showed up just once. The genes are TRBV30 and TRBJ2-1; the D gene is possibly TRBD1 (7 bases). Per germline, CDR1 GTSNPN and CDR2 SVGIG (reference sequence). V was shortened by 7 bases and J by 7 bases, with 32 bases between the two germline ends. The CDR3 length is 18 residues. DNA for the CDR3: TGTGCCTCGGAGGGGGCATACAGGGAAAGAAGGCGAGTGAATGAGCAGTTCTTC. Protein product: CASEGAYRERRRVNEQFF.

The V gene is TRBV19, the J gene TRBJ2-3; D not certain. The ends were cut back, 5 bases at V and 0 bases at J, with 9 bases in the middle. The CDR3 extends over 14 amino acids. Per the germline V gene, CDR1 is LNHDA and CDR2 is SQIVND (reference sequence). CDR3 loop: CASSPKSSTDTQYF. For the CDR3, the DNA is TGTGCCAGTAGTCCTAAATCTAGCACAGATACGCAGTATTTT.

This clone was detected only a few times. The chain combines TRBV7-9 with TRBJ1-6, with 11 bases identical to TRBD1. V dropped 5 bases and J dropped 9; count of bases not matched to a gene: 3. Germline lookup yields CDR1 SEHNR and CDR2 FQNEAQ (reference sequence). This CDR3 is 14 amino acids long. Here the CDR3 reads CASSGQGAVSPLHF. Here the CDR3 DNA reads TGTGCCAGCAGCGGACAGGGGGCCGTTTCACCCCTCCACTTT.

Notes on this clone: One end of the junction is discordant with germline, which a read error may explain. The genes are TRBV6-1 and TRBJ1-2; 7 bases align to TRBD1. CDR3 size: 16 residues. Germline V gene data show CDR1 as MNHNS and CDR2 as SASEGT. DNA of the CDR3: TGTGCCATCAGTGAGTCGAGCGGACAGGTATCCTATGGCTACACCTTC. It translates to CAISESSGQVSYGYTF.

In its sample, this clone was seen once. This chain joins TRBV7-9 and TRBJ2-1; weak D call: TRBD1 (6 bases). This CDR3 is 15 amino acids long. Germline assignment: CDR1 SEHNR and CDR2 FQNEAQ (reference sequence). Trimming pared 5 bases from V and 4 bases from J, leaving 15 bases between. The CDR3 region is CASSLRDKGYNEQFF. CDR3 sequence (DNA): TGTGCCAGCAGCCTACGGGACAAAGGTTACAATGAGCAGTTCTTC.

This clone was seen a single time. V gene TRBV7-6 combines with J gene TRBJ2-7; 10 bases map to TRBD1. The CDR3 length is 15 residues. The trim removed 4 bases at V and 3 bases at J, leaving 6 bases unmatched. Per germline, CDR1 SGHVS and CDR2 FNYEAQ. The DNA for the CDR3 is TGTGCCAGCAGCTGGTCGGGACAGGGGATCTACGAGCAGTACTTC. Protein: CASSWSGQGIYEQYF.

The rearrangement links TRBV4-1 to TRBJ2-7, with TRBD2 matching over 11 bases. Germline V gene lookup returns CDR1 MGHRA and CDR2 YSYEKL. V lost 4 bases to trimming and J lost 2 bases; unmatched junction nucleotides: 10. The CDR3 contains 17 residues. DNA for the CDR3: TGCGCCAGCAGCCCCGCTAAGACTAGCGGGGTTACCTACGAGCAGTACTTC. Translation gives CASSPAKTSGVTYEQYF.

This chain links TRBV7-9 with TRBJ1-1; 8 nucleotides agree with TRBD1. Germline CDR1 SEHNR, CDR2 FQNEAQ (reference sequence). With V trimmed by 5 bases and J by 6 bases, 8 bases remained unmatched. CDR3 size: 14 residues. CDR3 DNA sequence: TGTGCCAGCAGCCCTGACAGGGGCCGGCCTGAAGCTTTCTTT. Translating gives CASSPDRGRPEAFF.

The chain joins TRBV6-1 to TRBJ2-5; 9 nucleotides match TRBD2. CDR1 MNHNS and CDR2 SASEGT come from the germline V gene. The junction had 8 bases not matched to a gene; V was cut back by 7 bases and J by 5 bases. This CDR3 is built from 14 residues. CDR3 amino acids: CASIERGEGETQYF. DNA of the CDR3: TGTGCCAGCATTGAGCGGGGGGAGGGGGAGACCCAGTACTTC.

For the CDR3, the DNA is TGTGCCAGCAGTAGCCTTCCTGACGGGATGACTGAAGCTTTCTTT. It encodes CASSSLPDGMTEAFF. V usage is TRBV7-2 and J usage is TRBJ1-1; D remains unclear. Germline CDR1 and CDR2: SGHTA and FQGNSA. V lost 6 bases and J lost 5, with 19 bases in between. The CDR3 extends over 15 amino acids.

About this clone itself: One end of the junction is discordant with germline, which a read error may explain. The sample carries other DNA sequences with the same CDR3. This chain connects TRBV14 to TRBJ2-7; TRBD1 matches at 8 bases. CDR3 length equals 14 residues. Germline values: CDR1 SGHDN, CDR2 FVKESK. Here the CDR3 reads CASSRLDRAYEQYF. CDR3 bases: TGTGCTAGCAGCAGATTGGACAGGGCCTACGAGCAGTACTTC.

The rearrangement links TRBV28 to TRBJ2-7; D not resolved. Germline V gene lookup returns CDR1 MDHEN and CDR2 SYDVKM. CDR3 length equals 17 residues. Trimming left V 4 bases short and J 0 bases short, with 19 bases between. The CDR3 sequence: CASSSTPPSRSSYEQYF. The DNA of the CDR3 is TGTGCCAGCAGTTCTACCCCTCCCAGCCGGAGCTCCTACGAGCAGTACTTC.

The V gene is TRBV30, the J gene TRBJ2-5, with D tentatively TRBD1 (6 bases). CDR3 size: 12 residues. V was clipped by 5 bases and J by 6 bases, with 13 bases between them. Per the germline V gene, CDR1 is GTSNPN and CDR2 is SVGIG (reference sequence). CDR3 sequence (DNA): TGTGCCTGGGCTACAGGGTTGCAGACCCAGTACTTC. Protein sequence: CAWATGLQTQYF.

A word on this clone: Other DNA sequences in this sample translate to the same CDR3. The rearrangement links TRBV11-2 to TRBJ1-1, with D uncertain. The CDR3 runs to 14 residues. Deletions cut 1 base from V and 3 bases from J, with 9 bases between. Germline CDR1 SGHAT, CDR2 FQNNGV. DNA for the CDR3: TGTGCCAGCAGCTTAGCGGGAGGCGACACTGAAGCTTTCTTT. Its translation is CASSLAGGDTEAFF.

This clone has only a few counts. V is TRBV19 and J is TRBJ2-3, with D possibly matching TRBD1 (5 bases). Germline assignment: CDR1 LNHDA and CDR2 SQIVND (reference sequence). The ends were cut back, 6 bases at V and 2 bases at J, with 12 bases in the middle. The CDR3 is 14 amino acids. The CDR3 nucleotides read TGTGCCAGTAGAGAGGACAAGCTCACAGATACGCAGTATTTT. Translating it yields CASREDKLTDTQYF.

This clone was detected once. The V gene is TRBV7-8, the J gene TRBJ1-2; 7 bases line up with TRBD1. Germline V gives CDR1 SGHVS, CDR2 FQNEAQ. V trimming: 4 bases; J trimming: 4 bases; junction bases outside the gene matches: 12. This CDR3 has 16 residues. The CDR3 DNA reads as TGTGCCAGCAGCTCCCACCTAACAGGGGCTCTCTATGGCTACACCTTC. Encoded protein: CASSSHLTGALYGYTF.

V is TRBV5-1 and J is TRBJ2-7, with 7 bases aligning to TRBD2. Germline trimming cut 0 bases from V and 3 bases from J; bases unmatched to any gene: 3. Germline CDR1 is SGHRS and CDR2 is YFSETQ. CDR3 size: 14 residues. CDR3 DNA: TGCGCCAGCAGCTTGGGGGAGGGAAACTACGAGCAGTACTTC. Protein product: CASSLGEGNYEQYF.

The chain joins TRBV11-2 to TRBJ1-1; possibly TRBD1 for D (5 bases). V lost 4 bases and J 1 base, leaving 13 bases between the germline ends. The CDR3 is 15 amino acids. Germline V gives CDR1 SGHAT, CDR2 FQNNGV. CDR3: CASSSFTRGNTEAFF. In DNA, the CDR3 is TGTGCCAGCAGCTCCTTCACAAGGGGGAACACTGAAGCTTTCTTT.

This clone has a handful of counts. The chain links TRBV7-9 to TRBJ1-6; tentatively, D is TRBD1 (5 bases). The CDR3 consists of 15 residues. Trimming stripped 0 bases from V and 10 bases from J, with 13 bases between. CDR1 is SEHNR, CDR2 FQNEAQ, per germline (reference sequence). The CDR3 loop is CASSLAGREGSPLHF. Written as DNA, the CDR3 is TGTGCCAGCAGCTTAGCGGGGCGGGAAGGGTCACCCCTCCACTTT.

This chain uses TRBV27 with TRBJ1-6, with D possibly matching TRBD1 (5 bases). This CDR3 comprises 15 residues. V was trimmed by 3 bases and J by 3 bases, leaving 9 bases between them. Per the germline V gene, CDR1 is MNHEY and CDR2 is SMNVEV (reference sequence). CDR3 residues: CASSLAGFYNSPLHF. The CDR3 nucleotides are TGTGCCAGCAGTTTGGCAGGGTTCTATAATTCACCCCTCCACTTT.

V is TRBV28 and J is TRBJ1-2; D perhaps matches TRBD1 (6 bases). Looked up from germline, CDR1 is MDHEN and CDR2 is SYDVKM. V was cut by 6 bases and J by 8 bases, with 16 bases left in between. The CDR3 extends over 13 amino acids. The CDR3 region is CASRLNRDGGYTF. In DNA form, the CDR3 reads TGTGCCAGCAGGTTAAACAGGGATGGGGGCTACACCTTC.

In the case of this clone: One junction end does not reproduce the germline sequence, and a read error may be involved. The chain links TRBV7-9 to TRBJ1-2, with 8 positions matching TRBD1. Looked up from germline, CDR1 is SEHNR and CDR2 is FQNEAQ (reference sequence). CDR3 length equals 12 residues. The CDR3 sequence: CSSSDRGRGYTF. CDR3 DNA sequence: TGTTCCAGCAGCGACAGGGGACGTGGCTACACCTTC.